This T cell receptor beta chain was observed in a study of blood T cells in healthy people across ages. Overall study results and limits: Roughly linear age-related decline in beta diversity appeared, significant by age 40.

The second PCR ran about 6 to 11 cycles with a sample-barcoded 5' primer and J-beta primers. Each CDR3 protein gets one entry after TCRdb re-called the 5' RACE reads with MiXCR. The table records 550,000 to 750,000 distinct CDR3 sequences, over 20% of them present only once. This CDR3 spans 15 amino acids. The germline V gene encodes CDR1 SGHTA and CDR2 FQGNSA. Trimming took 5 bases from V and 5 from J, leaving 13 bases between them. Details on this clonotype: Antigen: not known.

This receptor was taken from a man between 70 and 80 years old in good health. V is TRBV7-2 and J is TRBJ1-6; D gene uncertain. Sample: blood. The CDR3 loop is CASSPQAFDNSPLHF. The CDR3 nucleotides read TGTGCCAGCAGCCCTCAGGCGTTTGATAATTCACCCCTCCACTTT. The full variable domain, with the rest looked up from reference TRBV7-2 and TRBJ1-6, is GAGVSQSPSNKVTEKGKDVELRCDPISGHTALYWYRQSLGQGLEFLIYFQGNSAPDKSGLPSDRFSAERTGGSVSTLTIQRTQQEDSAVYLCASSPQAFDNSPLHFGNGTRLTVT.